The 17 T cell receptor beta chains below all came from one sample that was sequenced in a study of shared clonotypes between healthy human individuals. Only in-frame clones appear in the TCRdb table, and some are missing; sequencing was by immunoSEQ multiplex PCR. The sample holds about 1.9 million clones; 93% are singletons and the top ten take 1.5% to 2%. CD45RO-negative, CCR7-selected cells formed the naive CD8 fraction, which excluded terminally differentiated effector memory CD45RA+ cells. The material sequenced was naive CD8+ T cells from PBMCs. These receptor sequences come from a man younger than 35 in good health. Some clones in this sample may be carry-over from other donors' samples.

The chain links TRBV28 to TRBJ2-5; 11 positions agree with TRBD1. In germline, CDR1 is MDHEN, CDR2 SYDVKM. This CDR3 has 17 residues. Trimming took 6 bases from V and 1 from J; bases not matched to a gene: 10. CDR3 DNA: TGTGCCAGCAGACCGGGGCCGGGACAGGGGGTCCAAGAGACCCAGTACTTC. It yields the protein CASRPGPGQGVQETQYF.

This chain uses TRBV27 with TRBJ1-1; perhaps TRBD1 as D (5 bases). Germline loops: CDR1 MNHEY, CDR2 SMNVEV (reference sequence). The CDR3 length is 14 residues. The ends were cut back, 1 base at V and 2 bases at J, with 8 bases in the middle. Here the CDR3 DNA reads TGTGCCAGCAGTTTATTGGGGACCAACACTGAAGCTTTCTTT. Translation: CASSLLGTNTEAFF.

Comments on this clone: A junction end diverges from the germline sequence, so it may reflect a read error. Other DNA sequences of this sample code for an identical CDR3. This chain uses TRBV27 with TRBJ2-7; the D gene is possibly TRBD2 (5 bases). Germline V gives CDR1 MNHEY, CDR2 SMNVEV (reference sequence). The CDR3 totals 14 residues. As DNA, the CDR3 is TGTGCCAGCAGCTTATCGGGGAGCTCCTACGAGCAGTACTTC. Its translation is CASSLSGSSYEQYF.

On this clone itself: Other DNA variants within this sample encode the same CDR3. CDR3: CASSVGVTSTDTQYF. CDR3 coding DNA: TGTGCCAGCAGCGTAGGGGTCACCAGCACAGATACGCAGTATTTT. This chain joins TRBV9 and TRBJ2-3, with D unclear. V was cut by 0 bases and J by 0 bases, with 8 bases left in between. CDR3 length: 15 residues. CDR1 and CDR2 from the germline V gene are SGDLS and YYNGEE.

Concerning this clone itself: This CDR3 is also generated by other DNA sequences in the sample. This chain uses TRBV6-5 with TRBJ2-2; weak D call: TRBD2 (6 bases). The CDR3 runs 15 residues. Germline V gene sequence: CDR1 MNHEY, CDR2 SVGAGI. V lost 0 bases to trimming and J lost 4 bases, with 9 bases between them. The CDR3 region is CASSYSLGGTGELFF. The CDR3 DNA reads as TGTGCCAGCAGTTACTCCTTGGGGGGCACCGGGGAGCTGTTTTTT.

The V gene is TRBV11-2, the J gene TRBJ2-7; D tentatively reads TRBD1 or TRBD2 (6 bases each). Germline loops: CDR1 SGHAT, CDR2 FQNNGV. The CDR3 has 14 amino acids. Trimming shortened V by 5 bases and J by 5 bases, and 16 bases separated the two germline ends. CDR3 DNA: TGTGCCAGCAGCCCATGGGGGGCAGGGAACGAGCAGTACTTC. Translated, it gives CASSPWGAGNEQYF.

The CDR3 coding sequence is TGTGCCAGCAGCTTGATGGCAGGTGGCCTCGGGGAGCAGTACTTC. Residues: CASSLMAGGLGEQYF. The genes are TRBV7-9 and TRBJ2-7, with D unresolved. This CDR3 comprises 15 residues. Germline V gene data show CDR1 as SEHNR and CDR2 as FQNEAQ (reference sequence). V lost 3 bases and J lost 7, with 19 bases in between.

The chain links TRBV9 to TRBJ2-1; 7 bases align to TRBD1. The germline gives CDR1 SGDLS, CDR2 YYNGEE. CDR3 length equals 16 residues. V lost 4 bases to trimming and J lost 8 bases; unmatched junction nucleotides: 15. As DNA, the CDR3 is TGTGCCAGCAGCCGCGGTTTAGACAGGGTAAGCGATGAGCAGTTCTTC. Protein sequence: CASSRGLDRVSDEQFF.

The chain combines TRBV7-8 with TRBJ1-4, with D unresolved. V dropped 3 bases and J dropped 10 bases, with 12 bases sitting between them. There are 13 residues in the CDR3. Germline values: CDR1 SGHVS, CDR2 FQNEAQ. The CDR3 loop reads CASSLDLDGKLFF. The CDR3 region has the DNA TGTGCCAGCAGCTTGGATTTGGACGGAAAACTGTTTTTT.

Turning to this clone: Other DNA sequences in the sample encode the same CDR3. The J gene is TRBJ2-7, the V gene TRBV27, with D possibly matching TRBD2 (6 bases). Germline V gene data show CDR1 as MNHEY and CDR2 as SMNVEV (reference sequence). V dropped 6 bases and J dropped 1 base, with 10 bases sitting between them. The CDR3 extends over 13 amino acids. The CDR3 sequence: CASRPGLSYEQYF. As DNA, the CDR3 is TGTGCCAGCAGACCGGGACTTTCCTACGAGCAGTACTTC.

The chain is built from TRBV19 and TRBJ1-1; D possibly corresponds to TRBD1 (6 bases). The CDR3 loop spans 14 amino acids. In germline, CDR1 is LNHDA, CDR2 SQIVND (reference sequence). V lost 4 bases to trimming and J lost 1 base, with 10 bases between them. Written as DNA, the CDR3 is TGTGCCAGTAGTAAGACAGGAGCGAACACTGAAGCTTTCTTT. It specifies CASSKTGANTEAFF. Full variable domain (outside the CDR3, taken from reference TRBV19 and TRBJ1-1): DGGITQSPKYLFRKEGQNVTLSCEQNLNHDAMYWYRQDPGQGLRLIYYSQIVNDFQKGDIAEGYSVSREKKESFPLTVTSAQKNPTAFYLCASSKTGANTEAFFGQGTRLTVV.

This chain joins TRBV9 and TRBJ1-2, with D hard to call. V gave up 3 bases and J gave up 2 bases, with 14 bases separating them. This CDR3 region has 15 residues. Germline V gives CDR1 SGDLS, CDR2 YYNGEE. The CDR3 is CASSALQTRNYGYTF. CDR3 coding DNA: TGTGCCAGCAGCGCCCTGCAAACGCGAAACTATGGCTACACCTTC.

This clone is a singleton in its sample. The same CDR3 arises from other DNA sequences in this sample as well. The V gene is TRBV9, the J gene TRBJ2-1; 9 nucleotides agree with TRBD2. Trimming took 2 bases from V and 6 from J; bases not matched to a gene: 3. The CDR3 has 14 amino acids. From germline, CDR1 is SGDLS and CDR2 YYNGEE. The CDR3 DNA sequence: TGTGCCAGCAGCGTTAGCGGGAGCCCCAATGAGCAGTTCTTC. Its protein is CASSVSGSPNEQFF.

This clone came up once. V usage is TRBV4-1 and J usage is TRBJ2-7; 11 nucleotides line up with TRBD2. This CDR3 contains 16 residues. J lost 3 bases, V lost 4 bases, and 8 bases had no gene match. The germline gives CDR1 MGHRA, CDR2 YSYEKL. In DNA, the CDR3 is TGCGCCAGCAGCCCCAGTTCGACTAGCGGGATCTACGAGCAGTACTTC. As protein: CASSPSSTSGIYEQYF.

This chain uses TRBV9 with TRBJ2-5, with 7 bases identical to TRBD1. The CDR3 is 15 amino acids. J gave up 2 bases and V 4 bases, and 8 bases lay outside the gene matches. Germline lookup yields CDR1 SGDLS and CDR2 YYNGEE. CDR3 protein: CASSSRDSLQETQYF. CDR3 coding DNA: TGTGCCAGCAGCTCCCGGGACAGCTTACAAGAGACCCAGTACTTC.

This clone occurred once. The rearrangement uses TRBV27 and TRBJ2-7, with D tentatively TRBD2 (6 bases). The CDR3 has 15 amino acids. V lost 2 bases to trimming and J lost 4 bases, with 15 bases between them. Germline V CDR1 and CDR2: MNHEY, SMNVEV (reference sequence). The CDR3 is CASSLPLRRGYEQYF. The CDR3, as DNA: TGTGCCAGCAGTTTACCCCTAAGGCGGGGATACGAGCAGTACTTC.

The chain carries TRBV13 and TRBJ1-3; D call uncertain. The V gene lost 0 bases and the J gene lost 4 bases, with 10 bases spanning the gap. CDR3 length: 15 amino acids. From germline, CDR1 is PRHDT and CDR2 FYEKMQ (reference sequence). The CDR3 sequence: CASSLGRISGNTIYF. The CDR3 DNA sequence: TGTGCCAGCAGCTTAGGCCGAATCTCCGGAAACACCATATATTTT.